Listed below are T cell receptor beta chains from one sample, sequenced in a study of siplizumab effects on memory and regulatory T cells. The table came from immunoSEQ multiplex PCR; TCRdb's copy has only in-frame clones and leaves some out. Of roughly 56,000 clones in the sample, around 97% were seen once. Sequencing was carried out using naive CD8+ T cells sorted from blood. The receptors stem from a human donor in good health. CDR3s leave out the opening cysteine and the closing phenylalanine or tryptophan. Each record gives: J gene, V gene, D gene, CDR3 length, CDR3 protein. D genes are given only for firm matches.

>TRBJ1-1|TRBV7-9|-|10
ASSLGADWAF
>TRBJ2-5|TRBV7-3|-|12
ASSLTGEEETQY
>TRBJ2-5|TRBV9|-|12
ASSLSGAQETQY
>TRBJ2-1|TRBV6-5|TRBD1|11
ASSPTGGDEQF
>TRBJ2-6|TRBV4-1|TRBD2|15
ASSHPRLAFGANVLT
>TRBJ2-1|TRBV2|-|13
ASSEGLNPYNEQF
>TRBJ2-7|TRBV27|-|12
ASSLGERSYEQY
>TRBJ2-3|TRBV5-1|TRBD2|13
ASSLGLADTDTQY
>TRBJ2-1|TRBV9|-|11
ASSVGGDNEQF
>TRBJ1-5|TRBV30|-|12
AWSRDGINQPQH
>TRBJ2-1|TRBV19|TRBD2|13
ASSHPRQGLAGEF
>TRBJ2-1|TRBV19|TRBD2|11
ASGLAGSYEQF
>TRBJ2-1|TRBV28|-|13
ASRPGLISYNEQF
>TRBJ2-7|TRBV9|-|11
ASSVAPAGEQY
>TRBJ2-7|TRBV6-5|-|12
ASSFTRHSYEQY
>TRBJ1-5|TRBV28|-|9
ATRAGQPQH
>TRBJ2-7|TRBV4-1|-|12
ASSQEPRAYEQY
>TRBJ1-1|TRBV10-3|-|10
AIKGGNTEAF
>TRBJ1-1|TRBV4-2|-|11
ASSLTGLTEAF
>TRBJ2-4|TRBV7-2|-|16
ASSLFGGSAGAKNIQY
>TRBJ2-7|TRBV29-1|-|9
SVAGSYEQY
>TRBJ2-1|TRBV9|-|15
ASSPSGTAAVYNEQF
>TRBJ1-2|TRBV30|-|11
AWRARGGYGYT
>TRBJ2-7|TRBV27|-|11
ASSPLSSYEQY
>TRBJ2-7|TRBV11-2|TRBD2|11
ASSLASGTEQY
>TRBJ2-7|TRBV30|-|12
AWSVGEGSYEQY
>TRBJ2-2|TRBV30|TRBD2|14
AWSEGTSGRGRELF
>TRBJ2-7|TRBV10-2|-|12
ATYRSGDTYEQY
>TRBJ1-2|TRBV6-5|-|10
ASFAGNYGYT
>TRBJ2-2|TRBV5-4|-|10
ASAWGAGELF
>TRBJ2-7|TRBV7-2|TRBD2|13
ASSPGLAGAYEQY
>TRBJ2-7|TRBV6-1|TRBD1|12
ASSGRDSTYEQY
>TRBJ2-7|TRBV11-3|-|12
ASSLWGDTYEQY
>TRBJ1-1|TRBV2|-|11
ASSEDRNTEAF
>TRBJ1-2|TRBV29-1|-|9
SAASSHGYT
>TRBJ1-4|TRBV4-1|-|12
ASSQRFVREKLF
>TRBJ1-1|TRBV19|TRBD1|13
ASSITRQGSTEAF
>TRBJ2-1|TRBV9|TRBD2|16
ASSVAGAGGGPYNEQF
>TRBJ1-5|TRBV6-6|-|13
ASRLGGIGNQPQH